The 12 T cell receptor beta chains in this list originate from one sample, sequenced in a study of human T cells and chemical hapten exposure (TCRdb year 2021). Receptor amplification or capture employed RACE. For sequencing, a NextSeq 500 was employed. TCRdb itself trimmed the public reads at Q25 with fastp, ran MiXCR and retained productive beta chains. All rows with the same CDR3 protein become a single entry with the most common DNA and genes. The table for this sample lists some 180,000 distinct CDR3 sequences; more than 20% of them were counted only once. The leading ten clones occupy roughly 6.7% of the sample. In light of the paper, this sample's time point label describes: patch test 1, 2 weeks after DPC sensitization. The label giving this sample's treatment or condition can be read as: therapeutic diphenylcyclopropenone sensitization with weekly scalp DPC. This specimen was whole blood, taken in connection with sensitization to the hapten diphenylcyclopropenone (DPC). The origin of the receptors is a woman aged 45 to 65 with alopecia areata. Some clones in this sample may be carry-over from other donors' samples.

The V gene is TRBV9, the J gene TRBJ2-7; 10 nucleotides agree with TRBD2. There are 15 residues in the CDR3. Trimming took 3 bases from V and 3 from J; bases not matched to a gene: 6. Germline CDR1 reads SGDLS; CDR2 reads YYNGEE. The CDR3 DNA reads TGTGCCAGCAGCGCGTCGCTAGCGGGAGTCTACGAGCAGTACTTC. Residues: CASSASLAGVYEQYF.

The chain combines TRBV5-1 with TRBJ2-1; perhaps TRBD2 as D (7 bases). Germline assignment: CDR1 SGHRS and CDR2 YFSETQ. The CDR3 is 16 amino acids. The germline V and J ends were trimmed by 4 bases and 0 bases, with 14 bases remaining between them. In nucleotides, the CDR3 is TGCGCCAGCAGCAGGGGGAGGGAGAGCTCCTACAATGAGCAGTTCTTC. Translating gives CASSRGRESSYNEQFF.

This clonotype was counted a few times. This chain uses TRBV18 with TRBJ2-7, with D possibly called TRBD1 or TRBD2 (5 bases each). The V end was cut by 8 bases, the J end by 1 base, with 12 bases between. Germline V gives CDR1 KGHSH, CDR2 LQKENI. CDR3 length: 13 amino acids. The CDR3 sequence: CASGTELSYEQYF. The CDR3 bases are TGTGCCAGCGGGACGGAACTATCCTACGAGCAGTACTTC. Full variable domain (missing parts from reference TRBV18 and TRBJ2-7): NAGVMQNPRHLVRRRGQEARLRCSPMKGHSHVYWYRQLPEEGLKFMVYLQKENIIDESGMPKERFSAEFPKEGPSILRIQQVVRGDSAAYFCASGTELSYEQYFGPGTRLTVT.

The chain links TRBV29-1 to TRBJ2-1; no clear D. Trimming removed 4 bases at V and 0 bases at J, with 13 bases between. The CDR3 has 15 residues. Germline CDR1 SQVTM, CDR2 ANQGSEA. The CDR3 bases are TGCAGCGTTGTTCAGCGTCTGAGCTCCTACAATGAGCAGTTCTTC. Residues: CSVVQRLSSYNEQFF.

In nucleotides, the CDR3 is TGTGCCAGCAGTGACGGGTATCAGCCCCAGCATTTT. Translation: CASSDGYQPQHF. The rearrangement joins TRBV2 to TRBJ1-5; D is undetermined. Germline CDR1 and CDR2: SNHLY and FYNNEI. V lost 3 bases and J 5 bases, leaving 5 bases between the germline ends. CDR3 length: 12 amino acids.

This clonotype has just a few counts. This chain joins TRBV3-1 and TRBJ2-1; no clear D gene. Germline CDR1 is LGHDT and CDR2 is YNNKEL (reference sequence). The germline V and J ends were trimmed by 3 bases and 0 bases, with 9 bases remaining between them. The CDR3 loop spans 15 amino acids. CDR3 bases: TGTGCCAGCAGCCAGGCCAGGAGCTCCTACAATGAGCAGTTCTTC. The encoded protein is CASSQARSSYNEQFF.

This clonotype was detected only a few times. This chain joins TRBV6-2 or TRBV6-3 and TRBJ2-2, with D perhaps matching TRBD2 (7 bases). Trimming took off 2 bases at V and 1 base at J, with 20 bases between the two ends. Per the germline V gene, CDR1 is MNHEY and CDR2 is SVGEGT. The CDR3 runs 19 residues. CDR3 DNA sequence: TGTGCCAGCAGTTACCCCTCTAGGGGGGGGAACTGGAACACCGGGGAGCTGTTTTTT. Amino acid sequence: CASSYPSRGGNWNTGELFF.

This clonotype was observed many times. The V and J genes are TRBV29-1 and TRBJ1-1; D is uncertain. The germline gives CDR1 SQVTM, CDR2 ANQGSEA. Trimming took 7 bases from V and 5 from J, leaving 11 bases between them. The CDR3 has 11 residues. This chain's CDR3 is CSEVRGTEAFF. The CDR3 region has the DNA TGCAGCGAAGTCAGAGGGACTGAAGCTTTCTTT.

The chain has TRBV7-9 and TRBJ2-1; TRBD2 agrees at 10 bases. Trimming at V came to 5 bases and at J to 5 bases, leaving 6 bases not matched to a gene. The CDR3 contains 15 residues. Germline CDR1 is SEHNR and CDR2 is FQNEAQ (reference sequence). CDR3 nucleotide sequence: TGTGCCAGCAGCCCGGGACTAGCGAAGAACAATGAGCAGTTCTTC. This gives the protein CASSPGLAKNNEQFF.

The V call is TRBV15, the J call TRBJ2-1, with TRBD2 matching over 12 bases. This CDR3 spans 15 amino acids. Germline CDR1 and CDR2: LNHNV and YYDKDF (reference sequence). J was trimmed by 0 bases and V by 9 bases; bases with no gene match: 3. CDR3 bases: TGTGCCACGGGACTAGCGGGTCCCTCCTACAATGAGCAGTTCTTC. Amino acid sequence: CATGLAGPSYNEQFF.

V usage is TRBV7-9 and J usage is TRBJ1-5; D is uncertain. The CDR3 has 13 residues. In germline, CDR1 is SEHNR, CDR2 FQNEAQ (reference sequence). V was pared by 3 bases and J by 9 bases, with 12 bases between. The CDR3 nucleotides are TGTGCCAGCAGCTTGGAGGCCCCAGGGCCCCAGCATTTT. Its translation is CASSLEAPGPQHF.

This clonotype has more than one count but fewer than ten. This chain connects TRBV29-1 to TRBJ1-2; 7 nucleotides line up with TRBD1. The CDR3 extends over 13 amino acids. Germline CDR1 SQVTM, CDR2 ANQGSEA. The V and J ends lost 7 bases and 5 bases, in that order; junction bases with no gene match: 10. CDR3 bases: TGCAGCGCCGGGACAGCCTCATGGTATGGCTACACCTTC. Translation gives CSAGTASWYGYTF.